The 10 T cell receptor beta chains given below trace back to one sample, sequenced in a study of T cells after yellow fever vaccination. TCRdb fed the 5' RACE reads into MiXCR, producing one record per CDR3 protein. The sample lists over 5,000 distinct CDR3 sequences; about 6.1% were seen once. Sequenced material: PBMCs, either bulk or a sorted T-cell subset (CD4+, CD8+, memory, or dextramer-sorted; not recorded which), taken roughly 15 days after the first yellow fever vaccination. These receptors were taken from a man aged 18 to 29 who received the YFV17D yellow fever vaccine.

This rearrangement joins TRBV5-6 to TRBJ2-7; D may be TRBD2 (5 bases). This CDR3 has 13 amino acids. Germline loops: CDR1 SGHDT, CDR2 YYEEEE. Trimming removed 4 bases from V and 3 bases from J, with 11 bases in between. CDR3 DNA: TGTGCCAGCAGCCCCGGGGTCCTCTACGAGCAGTACTTC. Its protein product is CASSPGVLYEQYF.

A note on this clonotype: A much larger clone sits a single nucleotide away, making a read error possible. This rearrangement joins TRBV20-1 to TRBJ1-5; D is ambiguous. CDR1 is DFQATT and CDR2 is SNEGSKA in the germline V gene (reference sequence). The CDR3 spans 14 residues. V shed 3 bases and J shed 3 bases, with 12 bases lying between them. This CDR3 reads CSASPNRDNQPQHF. DNA of the CDR3: TGCAGTGCTAGTCCGAACAGAGACAATCAGCCCCAGCATTTT.

This clonotype was counted ten times or more. The chain recombines TRBV7-3 with TRBJ2-1; 13 nucleotides agree with TRBD2. The V gene's germline CDR1 is SGHTA and CDR2 FQGTGA. CDR3 length equals 14 residues. Unmatched junction bases numbered 2, after V lost 8 bases and J lost 4 bases. CDR3 DNA sequence: TGTGCCAGCGGGACTAGCGGGGATTACAATGAGCAGTTCTTC. Amino acid sequence: CASGTSGDYNEQFF.

Many counts were recorded for this clonotype. The chain recombines TRBV13 with TRBJ2-5; D uncertain. Germline-derived CDR1 and CDR2 are PRHDT and FYEKMQ (reference sequence). V was shortened by 2 bases and J by 1 base, with 14 bases between the two germline ends. This CDR3 has 16 residues. As DNA, the CDR3 is TGTGCCAGCAGCTTATTGTCGTTGCACAGCCAAGAGACCCAGTACTTC. As protein: CASSLLSLHSQETQYF.

This clonotype was seen ten or more times. J is TRBJ2-5 and V is TRBV7-8, with TRBD2 matching 7 bases. Looked up from germline, CDR1 is SGHVS and CDR2 is FQNEAQ. J lost 1 base, V lost 7 bases, and 6 bases had no gene match. This CDR3 has 14 residues. The DNA for the CDR3 is TGTGCCAGCACCCCGGGGGGTACCCAAGAGACCCAGTACTTC. Its translation is CASTPGGTQETQYF.

This clonotype was recorded at least ten times. CDR3 nucleotides: TGTGCCACCAGCGGGGGACTAGCGGGGGGATGGACCGGGGAGCTGTTTTTT. Encoded protein: CATSGGLAGGWTGELFF. The chain links TRBV15 to TRBJ2-2; TRBD2 matches 15 bases. Germline-derived CDR1 and CDR2 are LNHNV and YYDKDF (reference sequence). This CDR3 region has 17 residues. Trimming cost V 5 bases and J 5 bases; bases outside gene matches: 6.

In this sample, this clonotype turned up many times. The rearrangement links TRBV29-1 to TRBJ2-1; 13 bases align to TRBD2. Germline trimming cut 7 bases from V and 5 bases from J; bases unmatched to any gene: 5. Germline CDR1 reads SQVTM; CDR2 reads ANQGSEA. CDR3 length: 14 amino acids. CDR3 sequence (DNA): TGCAGCGCACCACTAGCGGGGGGGAACAATGAGCAGTTCTTC. This gives the protein CSAPLAGGNNEQFF.

This rearrangement joins TRBV7-3 to TRBJ2-7, with unresolved D. Germline CDR1 is SGHTA and CDR2 is FQGTGA. V was shortened by 5 bases and J by 7 bases, with 15 bases between the two germline ends. The CDR3 extends over 13 amino acids. CDR3 DNA sequence: TGTGCCAGCAGCAATTGGATGCCCTTTGAGCAGTACTTC. Protein: CASSNWMPFEQYF.

This clonotype was counted at least ten times. The V and J genes are TRBV19 and TRBJ1-4, with 7 bases matching TRBD1. V gave up 5 bases and J gave up 4 bases; unmatched junction bases: 7. Germline assignment: CDR1 LNHDA and CDR2 SQIVND (reference sequence). This CDR3 contains 15 residues. Here the CDR3 reads CASSRDRRFNEKLFF. CDR3 DNA sequence: TGTGCCAGTAGTCGGGACAGACGGTTTAATGAAAAACTGTTTTTT.

By frequency in the sample, this clonotype is medium-sized. This chain connects TRBV13 to TRBJ1-2; no definite D call. The germline V gene encodes CDR1 PRHDT and CDR2 FYEKMQ (reference sequence). V lost 5 bases to trimming and J lost 3 bases, with 7 bases between them. CDR3 length equals 12 residues. The CDR3 DNA is TGTGCCAGCAGCCATCGGGACTATGGCTACACCTTC. It is translated as CASSHRDYGYTF.